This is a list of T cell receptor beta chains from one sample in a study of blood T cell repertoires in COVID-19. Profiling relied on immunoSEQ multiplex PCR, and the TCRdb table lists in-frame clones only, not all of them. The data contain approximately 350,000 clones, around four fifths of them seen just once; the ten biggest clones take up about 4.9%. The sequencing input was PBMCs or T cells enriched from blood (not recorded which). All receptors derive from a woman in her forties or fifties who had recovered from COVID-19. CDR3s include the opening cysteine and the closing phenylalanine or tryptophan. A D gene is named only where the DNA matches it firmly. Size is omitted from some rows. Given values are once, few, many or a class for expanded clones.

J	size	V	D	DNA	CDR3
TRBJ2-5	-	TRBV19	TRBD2	TGTGCCAGTAGTAGGGCCCGACTAGCGGGGGGGACGACGTCCTTGGAGACCCAGTACTTC	CASSRARLAGGTTSLETQYF
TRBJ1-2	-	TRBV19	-	TGTGCCAGTACCTCGGGGGGAGACGCCTTCACCTTC	CASTSGGDAFTF
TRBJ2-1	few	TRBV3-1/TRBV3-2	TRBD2	TGTGCCAGCAGCCCGTTAGCGGGGGGGCAGCACAATGAGCAGTTCTTC	CASSPLAGGQHNEQFF
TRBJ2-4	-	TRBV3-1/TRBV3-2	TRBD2	TGTGCCAGCAGCCAAGATAGGACTAGCGCCAACATTCAGTACTTC	CASSQDRTSANIQYF
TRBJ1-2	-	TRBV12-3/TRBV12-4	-	TGTGCCAGCAGTTTTCAGCCAGGTGATGGCTACACCTTC	CASSFQPGDGYTF
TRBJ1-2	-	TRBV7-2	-	TGTGCCAGCAGCTTAACAGCCTCCTATGGCTACACCTTC	CASSLTASYGYTF
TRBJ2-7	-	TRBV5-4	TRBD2	TGTGCCAGCGGGCAGCGGGACTCCTACGAGCAGTACTTC	CASGQRDSYEQYF
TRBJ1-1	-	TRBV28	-	TGTGCCACCCGGGACAATACTGAAGCTTTCTTT	CATRDNTEAFF
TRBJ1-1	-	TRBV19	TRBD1	TGTGCCAGTAGTATCCAGGGGGTAGGCACTGAAGCTTTCTTT	CASSIQGVGTEAFF
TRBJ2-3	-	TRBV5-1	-	TGCGCCAGCAGCTTGTACTGGGAGAAATACACAGATACGCAGTATTTT	CASSLYWEKYTDTQYF
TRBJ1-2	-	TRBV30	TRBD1	TGTGCCTGGAATCCGGGACAGGGGAACTATGGCTACACCTTC	CAWNPGQGNYGYTF
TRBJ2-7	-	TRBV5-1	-	TGCGCCAGCAGCTCCGGGGGAGGATTCACCTACGAGCAGTACTTC	CASSSGGGFTYEQYF
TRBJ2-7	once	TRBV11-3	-	TGTGCCAGCAGCTTAGGGCGGGACCCATCCTACGAGCAGTACTTC	CASSLGRDPSYEQYF
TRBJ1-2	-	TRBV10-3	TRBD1	TGTGCCGTCCGGGACAGGGGGGACGGCTATGGCTACACCTTC	CAVRDRGDGYGYTF
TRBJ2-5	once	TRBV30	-	TGTGCCTGGAGCCATCCGCAGGGTTTAGAGACCCAGTACTTC	CAWSHPQGLETQYF
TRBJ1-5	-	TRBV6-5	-	TGTGCCAGCCTCGAACAGGTGGGGCAGCCCCAGCATTTT	CASLEQVGQPQHF
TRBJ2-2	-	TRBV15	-	TGTGCCACCAGCCTAAGGGGTAACACCGGGGAGCTGTTTTTT	CATSLRGNTGELFF
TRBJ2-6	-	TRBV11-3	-	TGTGCCAGCAGCTCCGAGGGGGGGACTGGGGCCAACGTCCTGACTTTC	CASSSEGGTGANVLTF
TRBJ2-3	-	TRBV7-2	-	TGTGCCAGCAGTAGAGTTAGAACTTTCACAGATACGCAGTATTTT	CASSRVRTFTDTQYF
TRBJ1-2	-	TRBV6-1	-	TGTGCCAGCAGTGATAGCTTACTGGCTAACTATGGCTACACCTTC	CASSDSLLANYGYTF
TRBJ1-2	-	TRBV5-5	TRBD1	TGTGCCAGCAGCTTCGGGACAGGAGGGGAAGGCTACACCTTC	CASSFGTGGEGYTF
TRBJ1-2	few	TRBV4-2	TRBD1	TGTGCCAGCAGCCCCGAAGGAGGGACAGGGGCCAGATCCTACAAAATCTACACCTTC	CASSPEGGTGARSYKIYTF
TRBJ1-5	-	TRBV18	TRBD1	TGTGCCAGCTCACCAACGGCACAGGGGGGTCAGCCCCAGCATTTT	CASSPTAQGGQPQHF
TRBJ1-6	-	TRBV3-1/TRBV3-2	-	TGTGCCAGCAGCCTCCAATCCTATAATTCACCCCTCCACTTT	CASSLQSYNSPLHF
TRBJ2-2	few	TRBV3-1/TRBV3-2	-	TGTGCCAGCAGTCGGGGACTTGATACCGGGGAGCTGTTTTTT	CASSRGLDTGELFF
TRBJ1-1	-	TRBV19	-	TGTGCCAGTAGTATTGGTCTTGGAGAGTTGGGCACTGAAGCTTTCTTT	CASSIGLGELGTEAFF
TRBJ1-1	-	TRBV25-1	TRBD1	TGTGCCAGCAGTGAATCCCCACAGGGGAAAGCTTTCTTT	CASSESPQGKAFF
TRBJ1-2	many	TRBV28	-	TGTGCCAGCAGTTCGCACCTTAGCTATTATGGCTACACCTTC	CASSSHLSYYGYTF
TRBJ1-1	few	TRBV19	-	TGTGCCAGTATGCGGAGACTGTACACTGAAGCTTTCTTT	CASMRRLYTEAFF